This record looks at one T cell receptor beta chain sequence and its context. The sample belongs to a study of T cell changes during pregnancy in multiple sclerosis. Measured with immunoSEQ multiplex PCR; TCRdb has only the in-frame clones, and not every one. The data hold about 60,000 clones, with almost 95% observed a single time. This CDR3 contains 13 residues. The trim removed 1 base at V and 5 bases at J, leaving 1 base unmatched. The germline V gene has CDR1 SGHDT and CDR2 YYEEEE. The sequence derives from a female donor with multiple sclerosis, enrolled in a pregnancy study. The chain employs TRBV5-6 and TRBJ2-5; 8 positions agree with TRBD2. The source was peripheral blood, collected in the first trimester of pregnancy. This CDR3 is CASSLTSGETQYF. The CDR3 coding sequence is TGTGCCAGCAGCTTGACTAGCGGCGAGACCCAGTACTTC.